This T cell receptor beta chain was recovered during a study of blood T cell repertoires in COVID-19. Repertoires were generated with immunoSEQ multiplex PCR, while TCRdb's copy carries only in-frame clones and drops some. The profile shows 350,000 to 400,000 clones, 88% of them singletons. The CDR3 has 15 amino acids. Trimming shortened V by 6 bases and J by 2 bases, and 17 bases separated the two germline ends. Germline V gene sequence: CDR1 SGHTS, CDR2 YDEGEE. The source material was PBMCs or T cells enriched from blood (not recorded which). The chain is built from TRBV5-8 and TRBJ1-2; D gene uncertain. The clonotype comes from a woman aged 18-35 years who had recovered from COVID-19. The CDR3 DNA is TGTGCCAGCACCAATCAATTTACAGAAAACTATGGCTACACCTTC. Its translation: CASTNQFTENYGYTF. Filled out from reference TRBV5-8 and TRBJ1-2, the complete variable domain reads EAGVTQSPTHLIKTRGQQATLRCSPISGHTSVYWYQQALGLGLQFLLWYDEGEERNRGNFPPRFSGRQFPNYSSELNVNALELEDSALYLCASTNQFTENYGYTFGSGTRLTVV.